The source of this TCR beta chain is a study of T cells in Graves' hyperthyroidism and ophthalmopathy. Whole-study results and caveats: Median prediction lead before ophthalmopathy onset was around 6.9 months with the model.

The CDR3 loop spans 14 amino acids. In germline, CDR1 is KGHSH, CDR2 LQKENI. V lost 6 bases, J lost 2 bases, and 11 bases lay in between. RNA transcripts were the template for amplifying TCR beta CDR3 regions. TCR CDR3 underwent first-round RT-PCR with the HTBI primer set. Each CDR3 protein is one row after TCRdb ran MiXCR on the multiplex PCR reads. The sample yields about 400,000 distinct CDR3 sequences, roughly 15% seen once. This clonotype came up many times. Its antigen is as yet unknown. The chain couples TRBV18 to TRBJ2-1, with a weak D call TRBD2 (5 bases). Material for sequencing was blood. The receptor was isolated from a man aged 18 to 29 with Graves' ophthalmopathy. The CDR3 coding sequence is TGTGCCAGCTCGGAGGACGCGACCTACAATGAGCAGTTCTTC. Amino acids: CASSEDATYNEQFF.